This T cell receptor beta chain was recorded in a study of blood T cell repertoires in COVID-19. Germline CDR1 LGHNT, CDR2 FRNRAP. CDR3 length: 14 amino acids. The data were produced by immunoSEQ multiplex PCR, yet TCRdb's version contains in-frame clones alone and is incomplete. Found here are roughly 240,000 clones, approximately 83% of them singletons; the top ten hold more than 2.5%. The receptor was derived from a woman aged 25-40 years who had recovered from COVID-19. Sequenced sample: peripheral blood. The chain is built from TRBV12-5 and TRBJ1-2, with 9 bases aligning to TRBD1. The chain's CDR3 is CASRWGQGSGGYTF. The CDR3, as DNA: TGTGCCTCTCGATGGGGACAGGGTAGTGGTGGCTACACCTTC.